This T cell receptor (beta chain) is from a study of early T cells in non-severe SARS-CoV-2 infection. Study in general: Unsorted whole blood bulk RNA was sequenced, with unpaired chains.

This clonotype was counted only a few times. Trimming stripped 2 bases from V and 0 bases from J, with 11 bases between. CDR1 SEHNR and CDR2 FQNEAQ come from the germline V gene (reference sequence). This CDR3 spans 15 amino acids. Unique molecular identifiers (one per individual cDNA molecule) were attached. TCRdb itself ran the 5' RACE reads through MiXCR, one entry per CDR3 protein. The sample holds roughly 56,000 distinct CDR3 sequences, about 13% seen once. V is TRBV7-9 and J is TRBJ2-7; a possible D gene is TRBD2 (5 bases). This TCR was recovered from an adult who was a healthcare worker with PCR-confirmed SARS-CoV-2 infection or an uninfected control (not recorded which). Sequencing was done on a sample of whole blood. The CDR3 DNA follows: TGTGCCAGCAGCTTACGAGCGGAGACCTCCTACGAGCAGTACTTC. Its translation is CASSLRAETSYEQYF.